Presented here are 6 T cell receptor beta chains from one specimen sequenced in a study of T cells in Graves' hyperthyroidism and ophthalmopathy. The CDR3 regions of TCR beta were amplified from RNA transcripts. The HTBI set primed first-round TCR CDR3 RT-PCR. TCRdb re-called the multiplex PCR reads through MiXCR, storing one row per CDR3 protein. The table lists roughly 420,000 distinct CDR3 sequences, less than 20% of them singletons, with around 7.7% in the top ten. Sequenced material: blood. These receptors came from a woman aged 18-29 years with Graves' hyperthyroidism.

This clonotype was seen repeatedly, ten times or more. The chain uses TRBV5-1 and TRBJ2-1; TRBD2 might be the D (6 bases). Germline V gene lookup returns CDR1 SGHRS and CDR2 YFSETQ. The CDR3 extends over 14 amino acids. V lost 3 bases and J lost 0, with 7 bases in between. The CDR3: CASSWDFSYNEQFF. In DNA form, the CDR3 reads TGCGCCAGCAGCTGGGACTTCTCCTACAATGAGCAGTTCTTC.

At least ten counts were recorded for this clonotype. The genes are TRBV14 and TRBJ2-1; either TRBD1 or TRBD2 may supply D (5 bases each). The V gene's germline CDR1 is SGHDN and CDR2 FVKESK. CDR3 length: 16 residues. Trimming left V 1 base short and J 3 bases short, with 13 bases between. CDR3 nucleotides: TGTGCCAGCAGCCAAGGGGCAGGGAGAATCTACAATGAGCAGTTCTTC. Residues: CASSQGAGRIYNEQFF.

In its sample, this clonotype was seen many times. This chain uses TRBV28 with TRBJ2-7, with D possibly being TRBD1 (5 bases). The V gene's germline CDR1 is MDHEN and CDR2 SYDVKM. The CDR3 spans 15 residues. With 6 bases removed from V and 3 bases from J, the gap between germline ends came to 18 bases. CDR3 nucleotides: TGTGCCAGCAGCCCCGCAGGGATTAAATTCTACGAGCAGTACTTC. Translation: CASSPAGIKFYEQYF.

This clonotype showed up just a few times. This sequence joins TRBV4-2 and TRBJ2-3, with 13 bases lining up with TRBD2. V lost 0 bases, J lost 4 bases, and 1 base stayed unmatched. CDR1 LGHNA and CDR2 YNFKEQ come from the germline V gene. The length of the CDR3 is 16 residues. DNA for the CDR3: TGTGCCAGCAGCCAAGAACTAGCGGGGGGGCCAGATACGCAGTATTTT. This sequence encodes CASSQELAGGPDTQYF.

This clonotype occurred many times. The chain couples TRBV10-3 to TRBJ1-1; D perhaps matches TRBD1 (5 bases). Trimming took off 6 bases at V and 5 bases at J, with 16 bases between the two ends. Germline CDR1 reads ENHRY; CDR2 reads SYGVKD. This CDR3 spans 14 amino acids. As DNA, the CDR3 is TGTGCCATCAGGAGGAATGGGGGAAGGACTGAAGCTTTCTTT. It specifies CAIRRNGGRTEAFF.

Only a few counts were recorded for this clonotype. This rearrangement joins TRBV12-3 or TRBV12-4 to TRBJ2-7; 13 bases match TRBD2. The CDR3 length is 13 residues. The ends lost 6 bases at V and 7 bases at J; junction bases unmatched: 3. Here the CDR3 reads CASSRTSGREQYF. In DNA form, the CDR3 reads TGTGCCAGCAGCCGGACTAGCGGGAGAGAGCAGTACTTC.